The sample holds one count of the clone carrying this T cell receptor beta chain. This entry belongs to a study of blood T cell repertoires in COVID-19. Across the study: Whether acute or convalescent, the COVID-19 samples came from the United States, Italy and Spain. The analysed material was cDNA or gDNA that came from T cells, B-cell-depleted T cells, or PBMCs.

In the authors' workflow: Estimation of nucleated cell counts was performed using reference gene primer amplification. Assay: immunoSEQ multiplex PCR; the TCRdb copy retains only in-frame clones and omits some. V, J and clone size are taken as reported in that table, and D and trimming were inferred from the DNA itself. The sample shows roughly 160,000 clones, around 83% of them seen only once. Per the germline V gene, CDR1 is SGDLS and CDR2 is YYNGEE. The CDR3 contains 14 residues. Unmatched junction bases numbered 3, after V lost 3 bases and J lost 5 bases. The sample taken for sequencing was peripheral blood. The origin of this receptor is a man aged 45 to 65 with active or convalescent COVID-19. V gene TRBV9 combines with J gene TRBJ1-4; 8 nucleotides line up with TRBD1. Here the CDR3 reads CASSGTGWNEKLFF. In DNA, the CDR3 is TGTGCCAGCAGCGGGACAGGGTGGAATGAAAAACTGTTTTTT.